This TCR beta chain was identified during a study of blood T cells in healthy people across ages (dated by TCRdb to about 2015). Notes on the research overall: In model experiments, roughly one uniquely barcoded TCR beta cDNA molecule per two T cells was captured by template switching. To track age-related changes in TCR beta repertoire diversity, the study relied on deep sequencing normalized with unique cDNA molecular identifiers. Four age groups were formed from the donors: young (average approximately 15 years), middle-aged (around 39), aged (roughly 56) and long-lived (82). To avoid experimental bias, donors of different ages were spread randomly across the sequencing lanes. The study analyzed two additional independent replicas of 1 million unique cDNA reads from the same blood draw for two donors, one aged 18 to 29 and one aged 80 or older.

Summary of the overall study and its limitations: Bulk unsorted PBMC profiling prevented conclusive comparison of naive and antigen-experienced compartments. Total diversity estimates from one million sequenced T cells were considered lower bounds and underestimates. Compared with the aged group, more naive CD4+ T cells, fewer expanded clones and increased TCR diversity were shown by the long-lived group, suggesting age selection. Observed TCR beta diversity correlated strongly with the percentage of naive T cells measured by flow cytometry. Donor CMV infection status was unknown, potentially confounding age-related changes in expanded clonotypes. Observed TCR beta diversity per million T cells fell roughly linearly with age, and a significant reduction was already apparent by age about 38.

The library was prepared using 5' RACE. Sequencing instrument: Illumina HiSeq 2500. The second PCR ran for roughly 7 to 12 cycles and used a J-beta primer mix along with a sample-barcoded 5' primer. A template-switch 5' adaptor carrying 12 random nucleotides introduced a unique molecular identifier onto each TCR beta cDNA molecule. Each sample yielded at least 3 million CDR3-containing paired-end reads. First-strand cDNA was synthesized from all RNA with the Mint cDNA synthesis kit, primed by a TRBC-specific oligonucleotide. All cDNA was treated with uracil-DNA glycosylase and then went through a first 18-cycle PCR with the universal primers M1SS and BC2_uni_R. Turning to the authors' computational methods: Normalization of each sample was performed by random selection of 1 million high-quality reads, each carrying a distinct molecular identifier. Instead of being binned into consensus sequences, reads that shared molecular identifiers were thrown out. MiTCR, with a Q25 quality threshold and the strictest error-elimination algorithm, was used for CDR3 identification, clonotype clustering and error correction. A nonparametric unseen species model with Euler transformation was used to estimate a lower bound on total TCR beta diversity. TCRdb applied fastp at Q25 and MiXCR to the public reads, then kept only in-frame beta chains. Under each unique CDR3 protein, matching rows form one entry showing the most common genes and DNA. The V and J calls come from TCRdb's annotation, not from the publication. This sample has 1.5 million or so distinct CDR3 sequences in its table, and roughly two fifths of those were observed once. About 4% of the sample is taken by the ten largest.

Donors were 39 systemically healthy Caucasian individuals from Russia aged roughly 6 to 90 years. Each donor gave 8.5 to 10 milliliters of peripheral blood, collected into EDTA-treated Vacutainer tubes. Ficoll-Paque density-gradient centrifugation was used to isolate PBMCs, with at least 6.5 million per sample. Trizol reagent was used to extract total RNA from PBMCs, with at least 5 micrograms per sample. Naive CD45RAhigh/CD27high T cell percentages were measured by flow cytometry on a PBMC aliquot from every donor. Details on this clonotype: No cognate antigen has been identified for it. No quality values exist for individual bases; no much larger clone is one base distant.

The CDR3 runs 15 amino acids, cysteine and phenylalanine included. CDR3 DNA only is kept here, 45 bases in frame from base 1. CDR1 SGHAT and CDR2 FQNNGV were looked up in the germline V gene. V and J lose 5 bases and 3 bases, and a span of 17 bases separates them. This TCR derives from a woman between 18 and 29 years old in good health. The sequence links TRBV11-2 to TRBJ2-7; a tentative D call is TRBD1 (6 bases match). The sequencing sample was made of blood. The CDR3 in this case is CASSPASGEGYEQYF. The sequenced DNA: TGTGCCAGCAGCCCCGCCTCAGGGGAAGGCTACGAGCAGTACTTC. The CDR3 plus the reference TRBV11-2 and TRBJ2-7 genes for the other parts give the full variable domain: EAGVAQSPRYKIIEKRQSVAFWCNPISGHATLYWYQQILGQGPKLLIQFQNNGVVDDSQLPKDRFSAERLKGVDSTLKIQPAKLEDSAVYLCASSPASGEGYEQYFGPGTRLTVT.